This is a list of T cell receptor beta chains from one sample in a study of cytomegalovirus exposure and HLA in healthy donors. Data came from immunoSEQ multiplex PCR; TCRdb stores just in-frame clones and leaves some out. The data show some 100,000 clones, roughly 76% seen once. The sequenced sample was PBMCs. The origin of the receptors is a man aged 50-60 years in good health and CMV-seropositive. The conserved cysteine and the conserved F or W are not part of the CDR3 here.

CDR3aa | j_gene | v_gene
ASHSPGLPRHSYEQY | TRBJ2-7 | TRBV28
ASSGDGGGSYGYT | TRBJ1-2 | TRBV5-1
ASMWTSVSYEQY | TRBJ2-7 | TRBV2
ASSPQRGIYNEQF | TRBJ2-1 | TRBV18
ASSQGPRSSGTDTQY | TRBJ2-3 | TRBV4-3
ASSYSRGGNEKLF | TRBJ1-4 | TRBV6-5
ASSLAQGAGYEQY | TRBJ2-7 | TRBV5-1
ASSPPGGANEKLF | TRBJ1-4 | TRBV7-9
ASTPGRREFLTGELF | TRBJ2-2 | TRBV5-4
ASSLTSGGAPSTDTQY | TRBJ2-3 | TRBV7-2
ASSQEVTSGLSSYNEQF | TRBJ2-1 | TRBV14
ASRAGQGFNEQY | TRBJ2-7 | TRBV6-1
ASSYFDRERGELF | TRBJ2-2 | TRBV6-5
ASSYGTSGGGDTQY | TRBJ2-3 | TRBV6-6
ARSPGLFNEQF | TRBJ2-1 | TRBV7-5
SAPQGFGGYT | TRBJ1-2 | TRBV29-1
ASSRMPPRLYSNQPQH | TRBJ1-5 | TRBV5-5
ASSLAREAISYT | TRBJ1-2 | TRBV7-2
ASSWETGGYSPLH | TRBJ1-6 | TRBV11-2
ASSLILGLADSRDTQY | TRBJ2-3 | TRBV7-2
ASSSNRGYGYT | TRBJ1-2 | TRBV27
ASSLVAGGVNEQF | TRBJ2-1 | TRBV27
ASSVGGYQETQY | TRBJ2-5 | TRBV9
ASSLGEAGGTDTQY | TRBJ2-3 | TRBV5-1
ASSPLAQDRGRDYGYT | TRBJ1-2 | TRBV9
ASRGGPGNTEAF | TRBJ1-1 | TRBV11-2